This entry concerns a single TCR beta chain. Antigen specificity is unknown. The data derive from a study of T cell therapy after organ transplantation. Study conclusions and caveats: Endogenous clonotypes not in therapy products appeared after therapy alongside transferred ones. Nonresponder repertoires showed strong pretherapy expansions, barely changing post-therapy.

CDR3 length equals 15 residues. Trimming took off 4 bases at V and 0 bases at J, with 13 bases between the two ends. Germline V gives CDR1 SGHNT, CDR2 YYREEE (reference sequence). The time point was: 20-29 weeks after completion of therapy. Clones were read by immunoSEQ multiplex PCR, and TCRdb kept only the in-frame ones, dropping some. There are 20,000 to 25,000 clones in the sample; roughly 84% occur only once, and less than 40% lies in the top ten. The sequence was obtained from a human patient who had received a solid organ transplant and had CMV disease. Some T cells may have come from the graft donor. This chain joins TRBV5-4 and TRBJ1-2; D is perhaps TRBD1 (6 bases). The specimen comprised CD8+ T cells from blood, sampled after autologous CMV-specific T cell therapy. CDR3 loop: CASSLVDSPNYGYTF. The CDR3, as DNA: TGTGCCAGCAGCCTCGTGGACAGCCCTAACTATGGCTACACCTTC. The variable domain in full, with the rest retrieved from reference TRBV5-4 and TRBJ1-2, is ETGVTQSPTHLIKTRGQQVTLRCSSQSGHNTVSWYQQALGQGPQFIFQYYREEENGRGNFPPRFSGLQFPNYSSELNVNALELDDSALYLCASSLVDSPNYGYTFGSGTRLTVV.